This T cell receptor (beta chain) was sequenced in a study of response to subunit inactivated influenza vaccine. General study points: Authors suggested each seasonal flu vaccination may recruit only limited numbers of new T cells.

Trimming cost V 0 bases and J 2 bases, with 12 bases left between them. Looked up from germline, CDR1 is MNHNS and CDR2 is SASEGT. The CDR3 is made up of 16 amino acids. TCRdb recomputed calls from the RT-PCR reads with MiXCR, one row per CDR3 protein. The table has some 850,000 distinct CDR3 sequences, about 18% seen once. Notes on this clonotype: Antigen: not known.

This specimen was PBMCs from blood, taken around 5 days after vaccination. The chain uses TRBV6-1 and TRBJ2-3, with D hard to call. This clonotype was sampled from a man aged 50-60 years who received an inactivated influenza vaccine. The CDR3 DNA follows: TGTGCCAGCAGTGAAGCGCTGGCAGGATACACAGATACGCAGTATTTT. The encoded protein is CASSEALAGYTDTQYF.